These T cell receptor beta chains were read from a single sample in a study of patients and donors after allogeneic stem cell transplantation. TCRdb re-called the RT-PCR reads through MiXCR, storing one row per CDR3 protein. This table holds fewer than 500,000 distinct CDR3 sequences, under 20% found once. The sequencing sample was made of blood, either unsorted or a sorted T cell fraction (not recorded which). The receptors were gathered from a human donor who was either an allogeneic HSCT recipient or a stem cell or donor lymphocyte infusion donor (not recorded which). It is not recorded whose cells these are; they may come from a transplant donor. Each CDR3 is given with its conserved first and last residue. The D gene is left open where the match is weak. Clone size, where shown, is once, few, many, or a class for clones that have expanded.

cdr3_length clone_size j_call d_call v_call cdr3_aa cdr3_nt
12 few TRBJ1-5 - TRBV30 CAWSRGRQPQHF TGTGCCTGGAGCAGGGGTCGGCAGCCCCAGCATTTT
15 - TRBJ1-1 - TRBV3-1 CASSQARGGNTEAFF TGTGCCAGCAGCCAAGCCAGGGGAGGGAACACTGAAGCTTTCTTT
12 once TRBJ1-6 - TRBV7-3 CASTPRYSPLHF TGTGCCAGCACCCCCCGTTATTCACCCCTCCACTTT
14 many TRBJ2-7 - TRBV7-9 CASSTGTDSYEQYF TGTGCCAGCAGCACCGGGACGGACTCCTACGAGCAGTACTTC
14 many TRBJ2-7 - TRBV12-3/TRBV12-4 CASSPGSLPYEQYF TGTGCCAGCAGTCCCGGGTCCCTCCCTTACGAGCAGTACTTC
12 many TRBJ1-2 - TRBV6-2/TRBV6-3 CASARHLYGYTF TGTGCCAGCGCGCGGCACCTCTATGGCTACACCTTC
16 many TRBJ2-3 - TRBV5-5 CASSLLDRPPGDTQYF TGTGCCAGCAGCTTGTTAGATAGGCCACCCGGAGATACGCAGTATTTT
12 few TRBJ2-1 - TRBV5-6 CASSRYGGEQFF TGTGCCAGCAGTCGATACGGGGGCGAGCAGTTCTTC
16 many TRBJ2-3 TRBD2 TRBV3-1 CASSQGVGGKTDTQYF TGTGCCAGCAGCCAAGGAGTGGGGGGGAAGACAGATACGCAGTATTTT
14 - TRBJ2-2 - TRBV6-4 CASSGQFNTGELFF TGTGCCAGCAGTGGACAGTTTAACACCGGGGAGCTGTTTTTT
16 - TRBJ1-2 - TRBV25-1 CASSEWGGMEGYGYTF TGTGCCAGCAGTGAATGGGGGGGGATGGAGGGCTATGGCTACACCTTC
14 few TRBJ2-4 - TRBV5-1 CASSLPSGKNIQYF TGCGCCAGCAGCCTCCCCTCCGGTAAAAACATTCAGTACTTC
17 - TRBJ2-1 TRBD2 TRBV7-9 CASSLPMTSGSWHEQFF TGTGCCAGCAGCTTGCCGATGACTAGCGGGAGCTGGCATGAGCAGTTCTTC
17 - TRBJ2-3 - TRBV6-1 CASSPLGVAKGPDTQYF TGTGCCAGCAGTCCACTTGGGGTAGCGAAAGGGCCAGATACGCAGTATTTT
14 few TRBJ1-1 - TRBV11-1 CASSLGRVSTEAFF TGTGCCAGCAGCTTAGGCAGGGTGTCCACTGAAGCTTTCTTT
17 few TRBJ2-7 TRBD2 TRBV19 CASSIASGLAGAYEQYF TGTGCCAGTAGTATAGCGTCGGGACTAGCGGGAGCCTACGAGCAGTACTTC
17 few TRBJ2-2 - TRBV7-2 CASSFRRGVGYTGELFF TGTGCCAGCAGCTTCCGCAGGGGGGTTGGGTACACCGGGGAGCTGTTTTTT
11 - TRBJ2-4 - TRBV6-1 CASGTTNIQYF TGTGCCAGTGGCACGACAAACATTCAGTACTTC
12 - TRBJ1-2 - TRBV5-1 CASSLKSGGYTF TGCGCCAGCAGCTTGAAGTCCGGAGGCTACACCTTC
14 few TRBJ1-6 - TRBV7-6 CASSPGVGNSPLHF TGTGCCAGCAGCCCGGGTGTGGGAAATTCACCCCTCCACTTT
12 few TRBJ2-2 - TRBV7-9 CASSRETGELFF TGTGCCAGCAGTCGTGAGACCGGGGAGCTGTTTTTT
18 many TRBJ2-1 TRBD2 TRBV12-3/TRBV12-4 CASSFEPRTSGSYNEQFF TGTGCCAGCAGTTTTGAGCCCCGGACTAGCGGCTCCTACAATGAGCAGTTCTTC
16 - TRBJ2-3 TRBD2 TRBV20-1 CSARDVAGTLTDTQYF TGCAGTGCTAGAGATGTAGCGGGAACCCTCACAGATACGCAGTATTTT
16 - TRBJ2-7 TRBD2 TRBV5-1 CASSFFAGGISYEQYF TGCGCCAGCAGCTTCTTTGCGGGAGGTATCTCCTACGAGCAGTACTTC
16 few TRBJ1-6 TRBD1 TRBV5-5 CASSSRTGWRNSPLHF TGTGCCAGCAGCTCCCGGACAGGGTGGAGGAATTCACCCCTCCACTTT
14 many TRBJ1-2 - TRBV5-1 CASSLRRGNDGYTF TGCGCCAGCAGCTTGAGAAGGGGGAACGATGGCTACACCTTC
14 - TRBJ2-5 - TRBV7-6 CASSLDGSVETQYF TGTGCCAGCAGCTTAGACGGAAGTGTGGAGACCCAGTACTTC
12 - TRBJ1-5 TRBD1 TRBV18 CASSETGLPQHF TGTGCCAGCTCGGAGACAGGGCTGCCCCAGCATTTT
13 many TRBJ2-7 - TRBV7-6 CASSPHVDYEQYF TGTGCCAGCAGCCCCCATGTTGATTACGAGCAGTACTTC
17 many TRBJ2-4 - TRBV11-3 CASSLRIGGLAKNIQYF TGTGCCAGCAGCTTGCGAATTGGCGGACTAGCCAAAAACATTCAGTACTTC
16 - TRBJ2-5 - TRBV24-1 CATSDLGGSVQETQYF TGTGCCACCAGTGATTTGGGGGGGAGTGTCCAAGAGACCCAGTACTTC
13 - TRBJ2-1 - TRBV9 CASSAESYNEQFF TGTGCCAGCAGCGCGGAGTCCTACAATGAGCAGTTCTTC
12 many TRBJ2-7 - TRBV24-1 CATSDTLGEQYF TGTGCCACCAGTGATACTCTGGGGGAGCAGTACTTC
16 many TRBJ1-2 TRBD1 TRBV7-9 CASSLVGDRGPYGYTF TGTGCCAGCAGCTTAGTTGGGGACAGGGGCCCCTATGGCTACACCTTC
12 many TRBJ2-3 - TRBV18 CASSPRTDTQYF TGTGCCAGCAGCCCGCGGACAGATACGCAGTATTTT